The 22 T cell receptor beta chains listed next were all sequenced from one sample in a study of blood T cell repertoires in COVID-19. Repertoires were generated with immunoSEQ multiplex PCR, while TCRdb's copy carries only in-frame clones and drops some. Among around 150,000 clones, around 90% were seen once, and the ten largest hold about 4.2%. The source material was peripheral blood. The source of these receptors is a woman aged 60-70 years with active or convalescent COVID-19.

The V gene is TRBV7-8, the J gene TRBJ1-5; TRBD1 might be the D (5 bases). Trimming left V 3 bases short and J 3 bases short, with 18 bases between. The CDR3 extends over 17 amino acids. Germline lookup yields CDR1 SGHVS and CDR2 FQNEAQ. Written as DNA, the CDR3 is TGTGCCAGCAGCTTGAACAGGATAAAGGGTAACAATCAGCCCCAGCATTTT. Translation gives CASSLNRIKGNNQPQHF.

The genes are TRBV19 and TRBJ1-3; the match to TRBD1 covers 7 bases. There are 17 residues in the CDR3. V was pared by 2 bases and J by 4 bases, with 11 bases of the junction left unmatched. Germline V gene lookup returns CDR1 LNHDA and CDR2 SQIVND (reference sequence). The CDR3 reads CASSISLAGGTGNTIYF. DNA of the CDR3: TGTGCCAGTAGTATAAGTCTGGCAGGGGGAACGGGAAACACCATATATTTT. Variable domain in full (rest from reference TRBV19 and TRBJ1-3): DGGITQSPKYLFRKEGQNVTLSCEQNLNHDAMYWYRQDPGQGLRLIYYSQIVNDFQKGDIAEGYSVSREKKESFPLTVTSAQKNPTAFYLCASSISLAGGTGNTIYFGEGSWLTVV.

The chain carries TRBV27 and TRBJ1-1; the match to TRBD1 covers 7 bases. Germline V lookup: CDR1 MNHEY, CDR2 SMNVEV (reference sequence). V lost 0 bases and J lost 4; bases outside the gene matches: 2. The CDR3 loop spans 14 amino acids. Here the CDR3 reads CASSLSHRGTEAFF. The CDR3 nucleotides are TGTGCCAGCAGTTTATCCCACAGGGGCACTGAAGCTTTCTTT.

The CDR3 DNA sequence: TGTGCCAGCAGTCCCGGACAGGGGGCAACGACTAATGAAAAACTGTTTTTT. It yields the protein CASSPGQGATTNEKLFF. This rearrangement joins TRBV27 to TRBJ1-4; 11 positions match TRBD1. The CDR3 runs 17 residues. V was clipped by 5 bases and J by 2 bases; unmatched bases: 7. Germline CDR1 MNHEY, CDR2 SMNVEV (reference sequence). The full variable domain, in which reference TRBV27 and TRBJ1-4 provide the parts outside the CDR3, is EAQVTQNPRYLITVTGKKLTVTCSQNMNHEYMSWYRQDPGLGLRQIYYSMNVEVTDKGDVPEGYKVSRKEKRNFPLILESPSPNQTSLYFCASSPGQGATTNEKLFFGSGTQLSVL.

The chain recombines TRBV29-1 with TRBJ1-1; 7 bases fit TRBD1. CDR1 and CDR2 (germline): SQVTM, ANQGSEA. The V gene end was trimmed by 6 bases and the J gene end by 5 bases; junction bases not matched to a gene: 12. The CDR3 consists of 14 residues. CDR3 residues: CSVVGAGGKTEAFF. In nucleotides, the CDR3 is TGCAGCGTGGTCGGGGCAGGGGGGAAAACTGAAGCTTTCTTT.

The rearrangement uses TRBV4-1 and TRBJ1-1, with D possibly being TRBD1 (6 bases). Germline V gene data show CDR1 as MGHRA and CDR2 as YSYEKL. The CDR3 length is 15 residues. Trimming cost V 5 bases and J 1 base, with 14 bases left between them. Written as DNA, the CDR3 is TGCGCCAGCAGCTGGACAGCCTTGGGGAACACTGAAGCTTTCTTT. It is translated as CASSWTALGNTEAFF.

V usage is TRBV24-1 and J usage is TRBJ2-2; D remains unclear. The CDR3 totals 13 residues. Germline V gene lookup returns CDR1 KGHDR and CDR2 SFDVKD. With 7 bases removed from V and 5 bases from J, the gap between germline ends came to 10 bases. CDR3 in DNA: TGTGCCACCAGGGCCGCCGTGACCGGGGAGCTGTTTTTT. It specifies CATRAAVTGELFF.

The J gene is TRBJ1-5, the V gene TRBV6-2 or TRBV6-3, with a possible D match to TRBD1 (5 bases). The CDR3 is 14 residues long. CDR1 is MNHEY and CDR2 is SVGEGT in the germline V gene. V gave up 4 bases and J gave up 4 bases, with 11 bases separating them. In DNA, the CDR3 is TGTGCCAGCAGTTCCCTTGGGGGGAATCAGCCCCAGCATTTT. Translation gives CASSSLGGNQPQHF.

The J gene is TRBJ2-7, the V gene TRBV10-3, with 8 bases aligning to TRBD1. J lost 1 base, V lost 8 bases, and 22 bases had no gene match. The CDR3 length is 19 residues. Per the germline V gene, CDR1 is ENHRY and CDR2 is SYGVKD. The CDR3 coding sequence is TGTGCCATCTCCCCAGCGAGGACAGGGAAGTCGAGTGGGTCCTACGAGCAGTACTTC. This encodes CAISPARTGKSSGSYEQYF.

V gene TRBV19 combines with J gene TRBJ2-5; D is perhaps TRBD2 (6 bases). CDR1 and CDR2 (germline): LNHDA, SQIVND (reference sequence). This CDR3 contains 15 residues. V was shortened by 5 bases and J by 2 bases, with 15 bases between the two germline ends. The CDR3 loop is CASSLEGLPQETQYF. In DNA, the CDR3 is TGTGCCAGTAGTCTCGAGGGACTTCCTCAAGAGACCCAGTACTTC.

V usage is TRBV25-1 and J usage is TRBJ2-2; no firm D call. Germline CDR1 reads MGHDK; CDR2 reads SYGVNS. V lost 3 bases to trimming and J lost 1 base, with 6 bases between them. This CDR3 region has 14 residues. In DNA, the CDR3 is TGTGCCAGCAGTGACCAACAGAACACCGGGGAGCTGTTTTTT. This gives the protein CASSDQQNTGELFF.

CDR3 residues: CASSFFGLMNSPLHF. In nucleotides, the CDR3 is TGCGCCAGCAGCTTCTTTGGGCTGATGAATTCACCCCTCCACTTT. The chain couples TRBV5-1 to TRBJ1-6; D unresolved. V was pared by 2 bases and J by 7 bases, with 13 bases between. Germline-derived CDR1 and CDR2 are SGHRS and YFSETQ. CDR3 length equals 15 residues.

This clone was counted once. Here the CDR3 DNA reads TGTGCCAGCAGTTACGTACTGAACTCCTACGAGCAGTACTTC. Protein sequence: CASSYVLNSYEQYF. The chain employs TRBV6-6 and TRBJ2-7; D not resolved. CDR1 and CDR2 (germline): MNHNY, SVGAGI (reference sequence). Trimming removed 2 bases at V and 0 bases at J, with 8 bases between. The CDR3 is 14 amino acids.

The chain uses TRBV12-3 or TRBV12-4 and TRBJ1-1, with D tentatively TRBD1 (5 bases). The CDR3 consists of 11 residues. V shed 2 bases and J shed 11 bases, with 9 bases lying between them. The CDR3 bases are TGTGCCAGCAGTTTACAGGGCTCTGCTTTCTTT. Amino acids: CASSLQGSAFF.

The chain is built from TRBV2 and TRBJ2-2; D is possibly TRBD1 (5 bases). Germline lookup yields CDR1 SNHLY and CDR2 FYNNEI. This CDR3 is 14 amino acids long. Trimming took 4 bases from V and 7 from J, leaving 13 bases between them. This CDR3 is CASSGQGTGGELFF. DNA for the CDR3: TGTGCCAGCAGTGGTCAGGGAACGGGCGGGGAGCTGTTTTTT.

V gene TRBV11-2 combines with J gene TRBJ2-2; D is ambiguous. Per the germline V gene, CDR1 is SGHAT and CDR2 is FQNNGV. V gave up 1 base and J gave up 3 bases, with 6 bases separating them. CDR3 length: 14 residues. CDR3 bases: TGTGCCAGCAGCTTAGCTCTCTACACCGGGGAGCTGTTTTTT. It specifies CASSLALYTGELFF. Full variable domain (outside the CDR3, taken from reference TRBV11-2 and TRBJ2-2): EAGVAQSPRYKIIEKRQSVAFWCNPISGHATLYWYQQILGQGPKLLIQFQNNGVVDDSQLPKDRFSAERLKGVDSTLKIQPAKLEDSAVYLCASSLALYTGELFFGEGSRLTVL.

The V and J genes are TRBV20-1 and TRBJ2-7, with D perhaps matching TRBD1 (7 bases). The germline V and J ends were trimmed by 3 bases and 2 bases, with 11 bases remaining between them. The germline V gene has CDR1 DFQATT and CDR2 SNEGSKA (reference sequence). CDR3 length: 13 amino acids. CDR3 sequence (DNA): TGCAGTGCTAGTGCAGGGGGGACCTACGAGCAGTACTTC. Residues: CSASAGGTYEQYF.

V gene TRBV7-2 combines with J gene TRBJ2-3; 11 bases line up with TRBD1. From germline, CDR1 is SGHTA and CDR2 FQGNSA. Trimming removed 5 bases from V and 6 bases from J; junction bases left unmatched: 13. The CDR3 is 17 residues long. The CDR3 nucleotides are TGTGCCAGCAGCCCGGGGACAGGGGGAGTCCAGGCCGATACGCAGTATTTT. This sequence encodes CASSPGTGGVQADTQYF.

The CDR3 spells CAISGETSGAPEQYF. The CDR3 DNA reads TGTGCCATCAGTGGTGAGACTAGCGGGGCTCCCGAGCAGTACTTC. This chain uses TRBV10-3 with TRBJ2-7, with 11 bases lining up with TRBD2. The CDR3 consists of 15 residues. V trimming: 4 bases; J trimming: 6 bases; junction bases outside the gene matches: 8. Germline CDR1 and CDR2: ENHRY and SYGVKD.

The V call is TRBV19, the J call TRBJ1-2; TRBD1 agrees at 9 bases. Looked up from germline, CDR1 is LNHDA and CDR2 is SQIVND (reference sequence). The CDR3 covers 14 residues. Trimming cost V 8 bases and J 0 bases; bases outside gene matches: 4. CDR3 nucleotide sequence: TGTGCCAGTTGGACAGGGGAAGCTAACTATGGCTACACCTTC. Translated: CASWTGEANYGYTF.

This clone was observed once. The chain couples TRBV19 to TRBJ2-7; D not resolved. The germline gives CDR1 LNHDA, CDR2 SQIVND (reference sequence). V was shortened by 9 bases and J by 5 bases, with 8 bases between the two germline ends. There are 10 residues in the CDR3. CDR3 in amino acids: CAREPDEQYF. DNA for the CDR3: TGTGCCAGGGAGCCAGACGAGCAGTACTTC.

V is TRBV29-1 and J is TRBJ2-2, with a weak D call TRBD2 (6 bases). V was trimmed by 5 bases and J by 5 bases, leaving 12 bases between them. The CDR3 has 13 residues. Germline V gene sequence: CDR1 SQVTM, CDR2 ANQGSEA. The CDR3 region is CSVRDSQTGELFF. In DNA, the CDR3 is TGCAGCGTTCGGGACTCCCAAACCGGGGAGCTGTTTTTT.